Sequencing of this T cell receptor beta chain was carried out in a study of control samples from healthy donors and cancer patients. Here immunoSEQ multiplex PCR was the method, and the copy in TCRdb shows in-frame clones only, minus some. The profile shows about 78,000 clones, approximately 88% of them singletons. The CDR3 has 13 amino acids. Per the germline V gene, CDR1 is SGHTA and CDR2 is FQGTGA. V dropped 4 bases and J dropped 8 bases, with 9 bases sitting between them. V gene TRBV7-3 combines with J gene TRBJ1-6; D is undetermined. This sequence originates from a woman between 55 and 75 years old in good health. Sequenced input: blood. This chain's CDR3 is CASSSDRYSPLHF. DNA of the CDR3: TGTGCCAGCAGCTCGGACCGATATTCACCCCTCCACTTT.